This entry lists 27 T cell receptor beta chains sequenced from one sample in a study of blood T cell repertoires in COVID-19. Method: immunoSEQ multiplex PCR; TCRdb's copy keeps in-frame clones and lacks some. The sample lists about 100,000 clones; 75% to 90% were seen once. The material sequenced was peripheral blood. The receptors derive from a human donor in a cohort sampled during active COVID-19.

This clone was seen just once. The chain uses TRBV14 and TRBJ1-1, with no clear D. The length of the CDR3 is 13 residues. The V end lost 4 bases, the J end lost 6 bases, and 12 bases lay between the germline ends. Germline V gene sequence: CDR1 SGHDN, CDR2 FVKESK. The CDR3 here is CASSPQPGAEAFF. DNA for the CDR3: TGTGCCAGCAGCCCCCAGCCGGGAGCTGAAGCTTTCTTT.

V and J are TRBV7-9 and TRBJ2-3; TRBD2 matches at 16 bases. V lost 5 bases, J lost 4 bases, and 6 bases stayed unmatched. The CDR3 sequence is 17 residues long. From germline, CDR1 is SEHNR and CDR2 FQNEAQ (reference sequence). The CDR3 DNA is TGTGCCAGCAGCCTGGGACTAGCGGGGGGGCGCTCAGATACGCAGTATTTT. It specifies CASSLGLAGGRSDTQYF. Full variable domain (outside the CDR3, taken from reference TRBV7-9 and TRBJ2-3): DTGVSQNPRHKITKRGQNVTFRCDPISEHNRLYWYRQTLGQGPEFLTYFQNEAQLEKSRLLSDRFSAERPKGSFSTLEIQRTEQGDSAMYLCASSLGLAGGRSDTQYFGPGTRLTVL.

A single count supports this clone. The chain recombines TRBV5-1 with TRBJ2-1; D is uncertain. Germline V lookup: CDR1 SGHRS, CDR2 YFSETQ. V was pared by 2 bases and J by 3 bases, with 12 bases between. This CDR3 region has 15 residues. The chain's CDR3 is CASSLATNVYNEQFF. For the CDR3, the DNA is TGCGCCAGCAGCTTAGCTACGAACGTCTACAATGAGCAGTTCTTC. Supplemented by reference TRBV5-1 and TRBJ2-1, the full variable domain reads KAGVTQTPRYLIKTRGQQVTLSCSPISGHRSVSWYQQTPGQGLQFLFEYFSETQRNKGNFPGRFSGRQFSNSRSEMNVSTLELGDSALYLCASSLATNVYNEQFFGPGTRLTVL.

This chain uses TRBV28 with TRBJ1-2, with D possibly TRBD1 on 5 matching bases. The CDR3 is 14 residues long. V was clipped by 5 bases and J by 3 bases, with 13 bases between them. Germline V CDR1 and CDR2: MDHEN, SYDVKM. The DNA of the CDR3 is TGTGCCAGCAGTCTCGGGTGGGGCTACTATGGCTACACCTTC. Residues: CASSLGWGYYGYTF.

This chain uses TRBV6-6 with TRBJ2-7; tentatively, D is TRBD1 (5 bases). Germline assignment: CDR1 MNHNY and CDR2 SVGAGI (reference sequence). Trimming pared 6 bases from V and 4 bases from J, leaving 10 bases between. CDR3 length equals 12 residues. CDR3 region: CASSPQGYEQYF. CDR3 DNA sequence: TGTGCCAGCAGCCCCCAGGGTTACGAGCAGTACTTC.

The genes are TRBV7-3 and TRBJ2-1, with TRBD1 identical over 8 bases. The germline gives CDR1 SGHTA, CDR2 FQGTGA. This CDR3 is 14 amino acids long. Trimming removed 5 bases from V and 16 bases from J; junction bases left unmatched: 16. CDR3 region: CASSNVLDRAPRFF. The DNA for the CDR3 is TGTGCCAGCAGCAACGTTTTGGACAGGGCCCCAAGATTCTTC.

V usage is TRBV7-2 and J usage is TRBJ2-5; TRBD2 might be the D (6 bases). The CDR3 loop spans 18 amino acids. Germline V gene data show CDR1 as SGHTA and CDR2 as FQGNSA. V was clipped by 3 bases and J by 0 bases, with 20 bases between them. CDR3 in amino acids: CASSFTNRDSWYQETQYF. Here the CDR3 DNA reads TGTGCCAGCAGCTTCACAAACCGGGACTCATGGTACCAAGAGACCCAGTACTTC. The whole variable domain, remainder taken from reference TRBV7-2 and TRBJ2-5, is GAGVSQSPSNKVTEKGKDVELRCDPISGHTALYWYRQSLGQGLEFLIYFQGNSAPDKSGLPSDRFSAERTGGSVSTLTIQRTQQEDSAVYLCASSFTNRDSWYQETQYFGPGTRLLVL.

This chain links TRBV6-4 with TRBJ1-1; 10 bases align to TRBD1. The CDR3 contains 13 residues. Germline trimming cut 7 bases from V and 5 bases from J; bases unmatched to any gene: 4. Per germline, CDR1 MRHNA and CDR2 SNTAGT. The CDR3 protein is CASKGQGETEAFF. The CDR3 bases are TGTGCCAGCAAAGGACAGGGGGAAACTGAAGCTTTCTTT.

This rearrangement joins TRBV4-3 to TRBJ2-1, with TRBD2 identical over 8 bases. The CDR3 covers 12 residues. Trimming removed 4 bases from V and 9 bases from J; junction bases left unmatched: 2. The germline gives CDR1 LGHNA, CDR2 YSLEER. The CDR3 sequence: CASSRTSREQFF. As DNA, the CDR3 is TGCGCCAGCAGCCGGACTAGCCGTGAGCAGTTCTTC.

The V gene is TRBV11-2, the J gene TRBJ2-7; the D gene is possibly TRBD2 (6 bases). V was clipped by 1 base and J by 6 bases, with 16 bases between them. There are 15 residues in the CDR3. Germline V gives CDR1 SGHAT, CDR2 FQNNGV. As DNA, the CDR3 is TGTGCCAGCAGCTTAGCCCTAGCGTCCGGGAGCGAGCAGTACTTC. Translated, it gives CASSLALASGSEQYF. Variable domain in full (rest from reference TRBV11-2 and TRBJ2-7): EAGVAQSPRYKIIEKRQSVAFWCNPISGHATLYWYQQILGQGPKLLIQFQNNGVVDDSQLPKDRFSAERLKGVDSTLKIQPAKLEDSAVYLCASSLALASGSEQYFGPGTRLTVT.

The rearrangement uses TRBV9 and TRBJ1-1; TRBD1 matches at 7 bases. The V gene end was trimmed by 4 bases and the J gene end by 1 base; junction bases not matched to a gene: 4. The CDR3 runs 14 residues. Per germline, CDR1 SGDLS and CDR2 YYNGEE. In nucleotides, the CDR3 is TGTGCCAGCAGCTCGGGACAGCCGAACACTGAAGCTTTCTTT. As protein: CASSSGQPNTEAFF.

The chain recombines TRBV5-1 with TRBJ2-5; TRBD2 might be the D (5 bases). The CDR3 has 15 amino acids. Germline lookup yields CDR1 SGHRS and CDR2 YFSETQ. Trimming left V 1 base short and J 1 base short, with 11 bases between. The CDR3 nucleotides read TGCGCCAGCAGCTTGTTCCGGGGAATCCAAGAGACCCAGTACTTC. Protein product: CASSLFRGIQETQYF.

The chain carries TRBV14 and TRBJ1-1, with 11 bases lining up with TRBD1. The ends lost 3 bases at V and 11 bases at J; junction bases unmatched: 8. CDR1 and CDR2 (germline): SGHDN, FVKESK. There are 14 residues in the CDR3. DNA of the CDR3: TGTGCCAGCAGCCAGCCCCCGGGACAGGGGGGGGCTTTCTTT. Translating gives CASSQPPGQGGAFF.

The chain combines TRBV5-4 with TRBJ2-4; 7 bases are shared with TRBD1. Germline V CDR1 and CDR2: SGHNT, YYREEE (reference sequence). V was clipped by 5 bases and J by 3 bases; unmatched bases: 5. The CDR3 is 14 amino acids. The CDR3 region is CASRVAGGKNIQYF. CDR3 bases: TGTGCCAGCAGGGTTGCAGGGGGCAAAAACATTCAGTACTTC.

This clone was counted between two and nine times. The chain recombines TRBV4-1 with TRBJ1-3; 8 bases match TRBD1. Per germline, CDR1 MGHRA and CDR2 YSYEKL. This CDR3 contains 17 residues. Trimming cost V 6 bases and J 0 bases; bases outside gene matches: 10. This chain's CDR3 is CASSRDGTGVSGNTIYF. The CDR3 DNA is TGCGCCAGCAGTAGAGACGGGACAGGAGTCTCTGGAAACACCATATATTTT.

The rearrangement joins TRBV15 to TRBJ1-2; perhaps TRBD1 as D (6 bases). The V gene lost 0 bases and the J gene lost 2 bases, with 10 bases spanning the gap. The V gene's germline CDR1 is LNHNV and CDR2 YYDKDF (reference sequence). The CDR3 runs to 15 residues. The CDR3 DNA follows: TGTGCCACCAGCAGAGAGGGGGCTGAAAACTATGGCTACACCTTC. Translating it yields CATSREGAENYGYTF.

The chain employs TRBV6-6 and TRBJ2-7, with D perhaps TRBD2 (6 bases). The CDR3 covers 13 residues. V lost 3 bases to trimming and J lost 3 bases, with 9 bases between them. Germline CDR1 and CDR2: MNHNY and SVGAGI (reference sequence). The CDR3 DNA follows: TGTGCCAGCAGTTATATGGGGGGCTACGAGCAGTACTTC. As protein: CASSYMGGYEQYF.

Comment on this clone: One junction end does not reproduce the germline sequence, and a read error may be involved. This sequence joins TRBV18 and TRBJ2-1, with D perhaps TRBD1 (6 bases). The germline V gene has CDR1 KGHSH and CDR2 LQKENI. This CDR3 region has 16 residues. CDR3 DNA sequence: TGTACCAGCTCAGTGTACAGGGATTCATCCTACAATGAGCAGTTCTTC. Residues: CTSSVYRDSSYNEQFF.

V and J are TRBV2 and TRBJ1-2; 11 bases map to TRBD1. The length of the CDR3 is 13 residues. With 7 bases clipped from V and 6 bases from J, the junction kept 4 bases outside the gene matches. Germline values: CDR1 SNHLY, CDR2 FYNNEI. CDR3 coding DNA: TGTGCCAGCAAGATGGGACAGGGGGATGGCTACACCTTC. Protein: CASKMGQGDGYTF.

The CDR3 region is CASSYRGALGETQYF. CDR3 DNA: TGTGCCAGCAGTTACCGGGGAGCCTTAGGGGAGACCCAGTACTTC. The chain is built from TRBV6-5 and TRBJ2-5, with D possibly being TRBD2 (5 bases). This CDR3 has 15 residues. The V end lost 2 bases, the J end lost 5 bases, and 15 bases lay between the germline ends. Germline CDR1 and CDR2: MNHEY and SVGAGI.

The chain links TRBV12-2 to TRBJ2-7; TRBD2, the table's D call, lacks a check against the DNA. TRBV12-2 is a pseudogene locus. This CDR3 comprises 12 residues. The CDR3 DNA follows: TGTGCAAGTCGCTTTCACGCGCCCGAGCAGTACTTC. It specifies CASRFHAPEQYF.

The DNA for the CDR3 is TGTGCCAGCTCCCAGCTAGGGAGCGGGGGGGCGAGTCGCAATGAGCAGTTCTTC. This sequence encodes CASSQLGSGGASRNEQFF. The chain joins TRBV18 to TRBJ2-1, with 10 bases identical to TRBD2. This CDR3 has 18 residues. J lost 6 bases, V lost 6 bases, and 17 bases had no gene match. The V gene's germline CDR1 is KGHSH and CDR2 LQKENI.

The V gene is TRBV6-5, the J gene TRBJ1-4; D remains unclear. This CDR3 has 15 residues. V was clipped by 2 bases and J by 0 bases, with 7 bases between them. Germline CDR1 reads MNHEY; CDR2 reads SVGAGI. The CDR3 region is CASSYRGATNEKLFF. CDR3 DNA sequence: TGTGCCAGCAGTTACCGGGGAGCAACTAATGAAAAACTGTTTTTT.

V and J are TRBV12-3 or TRBV12-4 and TRBJ2-1, with 7 nucleotides matching TRBD2. Trimming took 11 bases from V and 2 from J; bases not matched to a gene: 0. The CDR3 is made up of 11 amino acids. CDR3 sequence (DNA): TGTGCCGGGGGGGCCTACAATGAGCAGTTCTTC. Translation: CAGGAYNEQFF.

The chain employs TRBV11-2 and TRBJ2-5, with 12 bases that match TRBD1. This CDR3 contains 16 residues. J gave up 6 bases and V 5 bases, and 10 bases lay outside the gene matches. Germline CDR1 reads SGHAT; CDR2 reads FQNNGV. Here the CDR3 DNA reads TGTGCCAGCAGCCCCCCCGGGACAGGGGGCGGGAAGACCCAGTACTTC. Encoded protein: CASSPPGTGGGKTQYF.

The rearrangement joins TRBV19 to TRBJ1-5, with TRBD1 as a possible D gene (6 bases). Germline V gives CDR1 LNHDA, CDR2 SQIVND (reference sequence). The CDR3 covers 15 residues. Trimming removed 7 bases at V and 3 bases at J, with 16 bases between. CDR3 residues: CASTYGAGANQPQHF. The CDR3 coding sequence is TGTGCCAGTACCTATGGGGCAGGGGCCAATCAGCCCCAGCATTTT.

This clone has a single count. The V call is TRBV28, the J call TRBJ1-2; D is perhaps TRBD1 (5 bases). The CDR3 contains 15 residues. Germline V gene lookup returns CDR1 MDHEN and CDR2 SYDVKM. The V end was cut by 5 bases, the J end by 4 bases, with 17 bases between. The CDR3 is CASSLVAGWAYGYTF. The CDR3 DNA reads TGTGCCAGCAGTCTCGTCGCAGGGTGGGCCTATGGCTACACCTTC.